These T cell receptor beta chains were read from a single sample in a study of blood T cells in healthy people across ages. MiXCR was run by TCRdb on the 5' RACE reads, yielding one entry per CDR3 protein. Among around 1,100,000 distinct CDR3 sequences listed, less than 45% were seen once. Sample: blood. The receptor set was obtained from a man younger than 30 in good health. CDR3s include the opening cysteine and the closing phenylalanine or tryptophan. Each record gives: D gene, clone size, V gene, J gene, CDR3 protein, CDR3 DNA. A D gene is named only where the DNA matches it firmly. The size entry is marked missing in some rows and otherwise reads once, few, many or a size class.

NA	few	TRBV7-8	TRBJ1-1	CASKTAMNTEAFF	TGTGCCAGCAAAACCGCAATGAACACTGAAGCTTTCTTT
NA	NA	TRBV25-1	TRBJ1-1	CASSESGLNTEAFF	TGTGCCAGCAGTGAATCGGGGTTGAACACTGAAGCTTTCTTT
NA	NA	TRBV5-4	TRBJ2-2	CASSLDSLLEDTGELFF	TGTGCCAGCAGCTTAGATTCCCTCCTGGAGGACACCGGGGAGCTGTTTTTT
NA	NA	TRBV27	TRBJ1-6	CASSLGPQNRYSPLHF	TGTGCCAGCAGTTTAGGGCCGCAAAACCGATACTCACCCCTCCACTTT
NA	NA	TRBV4-3	TRBJ2-3	CASSQPDTDTQYF	TGCGCCAGCAGCCAACCCGACACAGATACGCAGTATTTT
NA	NA	TRBV7-2	TRBJ1-1	CASSLRQTRFLNTEAFF	TGTGCCAGCAGCTTACGGCAGACTAGATTCTTGAACACTGAAGCTTTCTTT
TRBD1	NA	TRBV6-2/TRBV6-3	TRBJ2-1	CASTEKRQGGQFF	TGTGCCAGCACCGAAAAGCGACAGGGCGGGCAGTTCTTC
TRBD1	NA	TRBV6-5	TRBJ1-4	CASSYAGGFNEKLFF	TGTGCCAGCAGTTACGCAGGGGGCTTTAATGAAAAACTGTTTTTT
NA	few	TRBV2	TRBJ2-7	CASSEIGGAYEQYF	TGTGCCAGCAGTGAGATAGGGGGGGCGTACGAGCAGTACTTC
TRBD2	NA	TRBV6-1	TRBJ2-3	CGSSRRLAGSLVTDTQYF	TGTGGCAGCAGTCGCAGACTAGCGGGGAGTCTCGTCACAGATACGCAGTATTTT
TRBD2	NA	TRBV11-2	TRBJ2-5	CASSLRGSGGEETQYF	TGTGCCAGCAGCTTACGGGGTAGCGGGGGGGAAGAGACCCAGTACTTC
TRBD2	many	TRBV7-6	TRBJ2-3	CASSLSGGGNTDTQYF	TGTGCCAGCAGCTTGTCTGGCGGGGGGAACACAGATACGCAGTATTTT
NA	many	TRBV20-1	TRBJ2-7	CSASHLRGEQYF	TGCAGTGCTAGCCACCTGAGGGGTGAGCAGTACTTC
NA	NA	TRBV7-2	TRBJ2-5	CASSLDRVGGYF	TGTGCCAGCAGCTTAGATAGGGTAGGCGGGTACTTC
TRBD2	NA	TRBV27	TRBJ2-7	CASSPRTRVDYEQYF	TGTGCCAGCAGTCCCCGGACTAGAGTAGACTACGAGCAGTACTTC
TRBD1	NA	TRBV11-2	TRBJ1-3	CASSFGQATGNTIYF	TGTGCCAGCAGCTTCGGACAGGCAACGGGAAACACCATATATTTT
TRBD2	NA	TRBV6-2/TRBV6-3	TRBJ2-3	CASVERGRNTDTQYF	TGTGCCAGTGTAGAGCGGGGCAGGAACACAGATACGCAGTATTTT
NA	few	TRBV20-1	TRBJ2-1	CSARDGATYNEQFF	TGCAGTGCTAGAGACGGCGCAACCTACAATGAGCAGTTCTTC
TRBD1	NA	TRBV20-1	TRBJ2-5	CSALGQGDNNEQYF	TGCAGTGCCCTCGGACAGGGGGATAACAATGAGCAGTACTTC
NA	NA	TRBV15	TRBJ1-5	CATSSLGQSNQPQHF	TGTGCCACCAGCAGCCTCGGACAGAGCAATCAGCCCCAGCATTTT
NA	NA	TRBV27	TRBJ2-7	CASSGGLDYNEQYF	TGTGCCAGCAGCGGGGGGCTGGACTACAATGAGCAGTACTTC
NA	many	TRBV7-6	TRBJ2-3	CASSPSQVDTQYF	TGTGCCAGCAGCCCCTCGCAGGTAGATACGCAGTATTTT
TRBD1	NA	TRBV2	TRBJ1-5	CASSWTGGGSQPQHF	TGTGCCAGCAGTTGGACAGGGGGAGGCAGTCAGCCCCAGCATTTT
NA	few	TRBV10-3	TRBJ2-3	CAISETGATDTQYF	TGTGCCATCAGTGAGACAGGTGCCACAGATACGCAGTATTTT
NA	few	TRBV7-8	TRBJ2-7	CASSLVYTEAYEQYF	TGTGCCAGCAGCTTAGTGTATACAGAAGCTTACGAGCAGTACTTC
NA	NA	TRBV6-5	TRBJ1-2	CASTSGNGYTF	TGTGCCAGCACCTCAGGGAATGGCTACACCTTC
TRBD1	few	TRBV28	TRBJ1-4	CASSLSSRGGSGKLFF	TGTGCCAGCAGTTTGTCTAGTAGAGGGGGCTCAGGAAAACTGTTTTTT
NA	NA	TRBV28	TRBJ2-3	CASKGQFVPFTDTQYF	TGTGCCAGCAAAGGACAGTTCGTACCTTTCACAGATACGCAGTATTTT
NA	few	TRBV3-1	TRBJ2-3	CASSQVRGASTDTQYF	TGTGCCAGCAGCCAAGTCCGGGGGGCCAGCACAGATACGCAGTATTTT
NA	few	TRBV7-2	TRBJ1-1	CASSLMTRGQSEAFF	TGTGCCAGCAGCTTAATGACCCGGGGGCAGAGTGAAGCTTTCTTT
TRBD1	few	TRBV5-1	TRBJ1-1	CASSLVGQADTEAFF	TGCGCCAGCAGCTTGGTGGGACAGGCGGACACTGAAGCTTTCTTT
TRBD2	few	TRBV7-8	TRBJ2-3	CASSSLAGSSTDTQYF	TGTGCCAGCAGCTCTTTAGCGGGGTCTAGCACAGATACGCAGTATTTT
TRBD1	NA	TRBV7-9	TRBJ2-5	CASSGPGQAPQETQYF	TGTGCCAGCAGCGGCCCGGGACAGGCACCCCAAGAGACCCAGTACTTC
NA	few	TRBV20-1	TRBJ2-6	CSARRRQDGANVLTF	TGCAGTGCTAGGCGTAGACAGGACGGGGCCAACGTCCTGACTTTC
NA	many	TRBV6-1	TRBJ2-1	CASSERSSSYNEQFF	TGTGCCAGCAGTGAAAGGTCGAGCTCCTACAATGAGCAGTTCTTC
TRBD1	NA	TRBV7-2	TRBJ1-1	CASSLRRTGEAEAFF	TGTGCCAGCAGCTTACGACGGACAGGGGAAGCTGAAGCTTTCTTT
TRBD2	few	TRBV6-5	TRBJ2-5	CASSYSTPFSGGSQETQYF	TGTGCCAGCAGTTACTCTACCCCCTTTAGCGGGGGGTCTCAAGAGACCCAGTACTTC
TRBD2	NA	TRBV5-1	TRBJ2-1	CAGSPSGTSGGITYNEQFF	TGCGCCGGCAGCCCAAGCGGGACTAGCGGGGGTATCACCTACAATGAGCAGTTCTTC
TRBD1	many	TRBV6-7	TRBJ1-1	CASSSGPGGRPEAFF	TGTGCCAGCAGTTCTGGTCCAGGGGGAAGGCCTGAAGCTTTCTTT
NA	few	TRBV9	TRBJ1-2	CASSSPFGVRDYGYTF	TGTGCCAGCAGCTCGCCGTTCGGGGTCCGAGACTATGGCTACACCTTC
NA	many	TRBV6-5	TRBJ1-2	CASSYGPHYGYTF	TGTGCCAGCAGTTACGGGCCCCACTATGGCTACACCTTC
TRBD1	NA	TRBV5-8	TRBJ2-1	CASSFTGGSHNEQFF	TGTGCCAGCAGCTTTACAGGGGGCAGCCACAATGAGCAGTTCTTC
NA	NA	TRBV20-1	TRBJ2-7	CSALTGSYEQYF	TGCAGTGCTCTAACCGGCTCCTACGAGCAGTACTTC
NA	many	TRBV27	TRBJ2-1	CASSSSSYNEQFF	TGTGCCAGCAGTTCCAGCTCCTACAATGAGCAGTTCTTC
NA	NA	TRBV20-1	TRBJ2-3	CSARDQTDTQYF	TGCAGTGCTAGAGACCAGACAGATACGCAGTATTTT
TRBD1	NA	TRBV20-1	TRBJ2-7	CSAKRTGEGYEQYF	TGCAGTGCTAAAAGGACAGGGGAGGGTTACGAGCAGTACTTC
TRBD2	NA	TRBV7-9	TRBJ2-5	CASEPSGGRQETQYF	TGTGCCAGCGAACCTAGCGGGGGAAGGCAAGAGACCCAGTACTTC
NA	NA	TRBV28	TRBJ2-1	CASSFRLQGGEQFF	TGTGCCAGCAGTTTTAGGCTACAGGGCGGTGAGCAGTTCTTC
NA	few	TRBV5-1	TRBJ2-5	CASSLATIPETQYF	TGCGCCAGCAGCTTGGCGACTATCCCAGAGACCCAGTACTTC
NA	few	TRBV3-1	TRBJ2-1	CASSQDNSAMDEQFF	TGTGCCAGCAGCCAAGATAACAGCGCCATGGATGAGCAGTTCTTC
TRBD2	NA	TRBV27	TRBJ2-3	CASRPLTGGLDTQYF	TGTGCCAGCAGACCTTTAACGGGGGGGCTAGATACGCAGTATTTT
NA	few	TRBV7-3	TRBJ1-2	CASNLTSAEGYGYTF	TGTGCCAGCAACTTAACGAGCGCAGAAGGATATGGCTACACCTTC